This T cell receptor (beta chain) stems from a study of blood T cell repertoires in COVID-19. On the study more broadly: Spain, Italy and the United States supplied samples that represented acute and convalescent COVID-19. T cells, B-cell-depleted T cells, or PBMCs provided the cDNA or gDNA that served as material.

Sequenced by immunoSEQ multiplex PCR; TCRdb stores in-frame clones only, minus some. Of about 370,000 clones in the sample, nearly 90% are singletons; the top ten hold 6.5%. Germline values: CDR1 LGHDT, CDR2 YNNKEL (reference sequence). The CDR3 is made up of 12 amino acids. V lost 7 bases to trimming and J lost 8 bases, with 11 bases between them. J is TRBJ1-4 and V is TRBV3-1 (or the pseudogene TRBV3-2); D not certain. This receptor was identified in a man aged 18-30 years with active or convalescent COVID-19. The sample taken for sequencing was peripheral blood. This chain's CDR3 is CASTPNGEKLFF. CDR3 DNA sequence: TGTGCCAGCACCCCCAACGGGGAAAAACTGTTTTTT.